This entry concerns a single T cell receptor (beta chain). This clonotype came up a few times. The antigen this receptor binds is unknown. Per-base quality was not reported, and no clone a single base away is much larger than it. A case-control design nested within a healthcare worker cohort in London, UK, was used, with weekly nasopharyngeal swab PCR tests and blood sampling performed. Healthcare workers were recruited between 23 and 31 March 2020, during the week of the UK lockdown, and were followed weekly for up to roughly 16 weeks. The library relied on 5' RACE. The instrument given in TCRdb is NextSeq 500. Unique molecular identifiers were attached to individual cDNA molecules in the TCR library protocol so that sequencing error and PCR bias could be corrected. TCR alpha and beta chains were both sequenced, and the abundances of alpha and beta sequences in each sample were closely correlated with each other. The study's processing was this. Decombinator V4 was used to annotate TCR sequences for V gene, J gene and CDR3. TCRs were defined as expanded if a significant change between any two time points was detected under a Poisson model with p below 0.0001. Abundances of TCRs were expressed as counts per million after normalisation to the total number of TCRs sequenced in each sample. TRAV1-2 paired with TRAJ12, TRAJ20 or TRAJ33 defined MAIT TCRs, while TRAV10 paired with TRAJ18 defined iNKT TCRs. A search of VDJdb, accessed on 1 November 2021, was run for TCRs annotated to CMV, EBV and SARS-CoV-2, with TCRs annotated for multiple antigens excluded. The raw public reads went through TCRdb reprocessing: fastp at Q25, MiXCR clone calling, in-frame beta chains kept. CDR3 protein sequences are deduplicated, and each keeps its most common genes and DNA. Here the V and J calls rest on TCRdb's processing, not on the authors' analysis. For this sample the table gives 70,000 to 95,000 distinct CDR3 sequences, of which around 15% were detected only once. The ten largest clonotypes hold roughly 11% of the sample.

These data belong to a study of early T cells in non-severe SARS-CoV-2 infection (dated by TCRdb to 2020 to 2023). Describing the broader study: Because TCR sequencing was done on bulk RNA from unsorted whole blood, the alpha and beta chains could not be paired.

The study at large found these results: VDJdb matching was skewed toward anti-spike CD8 responses and likely underestimated virus-specific expansions, missing private and CD4 specificities.

CDR1 and CDR2 (MNHEY, SVGEGT) derive from the germline V gene. Trimming accounts for 6 bases at V and 7 bases at J, while the number of junction bases matched to no gene is 9. CDR3 length: 15 amino acids, cysteine to phenylalanine. Left in the record is the CDR3 DNA by itself, 45 bases read in frame from the first base. This receptor was identified in an adult who was a healthcare worker with PCR-confirmed SARS-CoV-2 infection or an uninfected control (not recorded which). The source material was whole blood. The V gene is TRBV6-2 or TRBV6-3 and the J gene is TRBJ2-1; 10 central nucleotides agree with TRBD2. The CDR3 loop reads CASRTAGGPGNEQFF. In nucleotide form, the sequence is TGTGCCAGCAGAACAGCGGGGGGGCCGGGTAATGAGCAGTTCTTC.